The present entry profiles one T cell receptor beta chain with its context. Its antigen is unknown. No base quality values were provided; no much bigger clone lies one nucleotide off. Donors were healthy HIV-negative adults with no recently reported acute infections or vaccinations. Every donor was a Caucasian adult living in Nashville, Tennessee, USA. CD4+ T cells were enriched by magnetic negative selection, after which naive cells were positively selected on CD45RA and the negative fraction was taken as the memory subset. After blood collection by leukapheresis, PBMCs were isolated using Ficoll-Histopaque density gradient centrifugation and then cryopreserved in the vapor phase of liquid nitrogen. Analytical flow cytometry was used to check the purity and quantity of every magnetically sorted T cell population. From each sorted fraction, genomic DNA was isolated and quantified by UV absorbance on a Nanodrop 2000c.

The CDR3 sequence holds 14 residues, the cysteine and phenylalanine included. Kept here is only the CDR3 DNA, which spans 42 bases and is read in frame from base 1. Deletion took 1 base off V and 8 bases off J, with a span of 17 bases between the germline ends. From a lookup of the germline V gene (reference sequence), CDR1 and CDR2 are GTSNPN and SVGIG. The data are from a study of shared clonotypes between healthy human individuals (dated by TCRdb to 2018 to 2021). Turning to the overall study: The cohort comprised a couple of women and a few men aged 18 to 49 years. For each donor, CD4 naive and CD4 memory were each run on three plates, CD8 naive on two plates, and CD8 memory on one plate. Blood TCR repertoires of about five healthy adults were deeply sequenced to estimate repertoire size and the extent of clonotype sharing between individuals. To increase sequencing depth and limit assay-specific biases, TCR repertoire library preparation and sequencing were carried out by different laboratories using diverse techniques. Each donor's leukapheresis produced roughly between roughly 0.85 and 9.5 billion PBMCs. Summary of the overall study and its limitations: Higher generation probabilities were observed for clonotypes shared by all four sorted-subset donors than for non-shared clonotypes. Pairwise subsampling indicated that sequencing depth was expected to affect the degree of clonotype sharing among donors. Across a handful of donors, roughly 5% of naive CD4, around 3.3% of naive CD8, approximately 2.5% of memory CD4, and approximately 0.4% of memory CD8 clonotypes were shared. Because the study included only a small number of donors, the genetic and exposure-history diversity represented was limited. Only blood was sampled, and tissue TCR repertoires likely differ from those in blood. Larger estimated clonotype richness was generally found for naive subsets than for memory subsets. Even with the large sequencing depth, rarefaction of the sorted-subset datasets indicated that sequencing was incomplete.

Using the deep immunoSEQ assay, multiplex PCR amplified TCR CDR3 regions from genomic DNA. Genomic DNA extracted from each cell subset was distributed evenly over all wells of several immunoSEQ 96-well plates, and each plate served as one replicate. Each replicate PCR for sorted subsets received 150 to 250 ng genomic DNA, equal to some 32,000 T cell genomes. The purified libraries were quantified using a Qubit 3.0 fluorometer, sized with a Bioanalyzer 2100, and then quantified again using the KAPA Library Quantification kit. Each immunoSEQ 96-well plate was sequenced on its own single-read 150-cycle Illumina NextSeq 550 flow cell. As for the authors' bioinformatics: Because the immunoSEQ output held only junctional sequences and lacked quality scores, the filtering could not match the filtering applied to full-length reads. Sequences were annotated with PyIR, a Python wrapper for IgBLAST v1.9, using IMGT germline references to assign V/J genes and CDR3. Reads were removed for weak V/J assignments (E-value above 1e-6), missing CDR3, stop codons, out-of-frame junctions, or ambiguous translated residues. V3J clonotypes were defined by identical inferred V gene, J gene, and CDR3 amino acid sequence. To compute the percentage overlap between repertoires, the number of shared unique clonotypes was divided by the size of the smaller repertoire. Richness of each repertoire was evaluated using RTK rarefaction, the Chao1 estimator, and Recon v2.1 estimates of unobserved clonotypes. For all TCRbeta clonotypes obtained by the gDNA method from a few donors, generation probabilities were computed with OLGA. TCRdb holds this immuneACCESS table with in-frame rearrangements only. Some clones are missing; in checked studies, unresolved V genes explain under half, and the rest has no known cause. The D gene and trimming were derived from the DNA, and the V and J assignments and clone size from that table. This sample has 950,000 to 1,100,000 clones in its table, and 70% to 80% of those were observed once. The top ten constitute about 1.5% of the sample.

The V gene is TRBV30 and the J gene is TRBJ1-2; a tentative D call is TRBD1 (6 bases match). The clonotype originates from a man between 18 and 29 years old in good health. Material for sequencing was memory CD4+ T cells sorted from blood. The label giving this sample's cell subset or site can be read as: CD45RA-negative fraction. The DNA sequence is as follows: TGTGCCTGGAGTGCTATCGACAGGAGAAGAGGCTACACCTTC. Its translation reads: CAWSAIDRRRGYTF.